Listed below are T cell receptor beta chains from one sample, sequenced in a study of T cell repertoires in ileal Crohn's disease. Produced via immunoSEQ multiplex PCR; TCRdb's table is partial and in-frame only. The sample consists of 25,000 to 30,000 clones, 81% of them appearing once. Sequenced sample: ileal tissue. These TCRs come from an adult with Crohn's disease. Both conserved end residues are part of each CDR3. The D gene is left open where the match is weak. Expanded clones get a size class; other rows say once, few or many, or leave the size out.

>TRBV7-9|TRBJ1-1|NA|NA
CASSLVSVEAFF
TGTGCCAGCAGCTTAGTGTCCGTTGAAGCTTTCTTT
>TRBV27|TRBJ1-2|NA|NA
CASSLGGYDGYTF
TGTGCCAGCAGTTTAGGAGGGTACGATGGCTACACCTTC
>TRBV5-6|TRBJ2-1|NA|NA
CASSLIGFNEQFF
TGTGCCAGCAGCTTGATCGGGTTCAATGAGCAGTTCTTC
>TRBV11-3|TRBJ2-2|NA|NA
CASSLGGTGELFF
TGTGCCAGCAGCTTAGGCGGCACCGGGGAGCTGTTTTTT
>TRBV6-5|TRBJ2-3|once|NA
CASTPPGTDTQYF
TGTGCCAGCACCCCTCCGGGCACAGATACGCAGTATTTT
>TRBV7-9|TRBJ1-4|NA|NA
CASQGDVLFF
TGTGCCAGTCAGGGTGACGTACTGTTTTTT
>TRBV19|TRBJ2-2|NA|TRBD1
CASSIVQGASGELFF
TGTGCCAGTAGTATAGTCCAGGGGGCCTCCGGGGAGCTGTTTTTT
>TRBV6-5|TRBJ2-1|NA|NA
CASSYETAYNEQFF
TGTGCCAGCAGTTACGAGACAGCCTACAATGAGCAGTTCTTC
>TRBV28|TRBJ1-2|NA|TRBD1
CASSPRDRGDYGYTF
TGTGCCAGCAGCCCCCGGGACAGGGGCGACTATGGCTACACCTTC
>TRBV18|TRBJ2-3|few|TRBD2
CASSPRTSGGTDTQYF
TGTGCCAGCTCGCCTAGGACTAGCGGGGGCACAGATACGCAGTATTTT
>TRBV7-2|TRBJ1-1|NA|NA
CASSLNTLNTEAFF
TGTGCCAGCAGCTTAAACACCTTGAACACTGAAGCTTTCTTT
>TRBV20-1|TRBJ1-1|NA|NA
CSARDRKAFF
TGCAGTGCTAGAGACAGGAAAGCTTTCTTT
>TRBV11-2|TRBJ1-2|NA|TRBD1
CASSQDRGYGYTF
TGTGCCAGCAGCCAGGACAGGGGATATGGCTACACCTTC
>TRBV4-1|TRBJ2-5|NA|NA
CASSQGNRGGETQYF
TGCGCCAGCAGCCAAGGGAACCGGGGAGGAGAGACCCAGTACTTC
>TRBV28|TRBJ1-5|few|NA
CASRVPQVGQPQHF
TGTGCCAGCAGGGTCCCACAGGTAGGTCAGCCCCAGCATTTT
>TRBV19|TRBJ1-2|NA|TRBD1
CASTGTGYGYTF
TGTGCCAGCACCGGGACAGGCTATGGCTACACCTTC
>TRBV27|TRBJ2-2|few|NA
CASSPRPANTGELFF
TGTGCCAGCAGCCCCAGGCCGGCGAACACCGGGGAGCTGTTTTTT
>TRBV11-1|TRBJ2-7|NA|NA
CASSFGGVGEKQYF
TGTGCCAGCAGCTTCGGAGGGGTAGGGGAAAAGCAGTACTTC
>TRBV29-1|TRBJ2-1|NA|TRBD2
CSTSGTTNNEQFF
TGCAGCACATCCGGGACTACAAACAATGAGCAGTTCTTC
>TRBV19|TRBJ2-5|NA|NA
CASSTLRRTAQYF
TGTGCCAGTAGTACGTTAAGGAGGACAGCCCAGTACTTC
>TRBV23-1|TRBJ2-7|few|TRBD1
CASSQSLPGQGGDEQYF
TGCGCCAGCAGTCAATCCCTACCGGGACAGGGGGGCGACGAGCAGTACTTC
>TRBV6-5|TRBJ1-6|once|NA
CASSYGRDSPLHF
TGTGCCAGCAGTTACGGGCGGGATTCACCCCTCCACTTT
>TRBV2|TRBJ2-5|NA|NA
CASSEGEETQYF
TGTGCCAGCAGTGAAGGCGAGGAGACCCAGTACTTC
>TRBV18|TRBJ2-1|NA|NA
CASSSGVYNEQFF
TGTGCCAGCTCATCCGGGGTCTACAATGAGCAGTTCTTC
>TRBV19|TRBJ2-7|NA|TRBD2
CASSIHYDGRAPYEQYF
TGTGCCAGTAGTATTCACTACGACGGGAGGGCCCCCTACGAGCAGTACTTC
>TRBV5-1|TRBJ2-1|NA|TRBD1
CASSNSGGSTYNEQFF
TGCGCCAGCAGCAACTCAGGGGGCTCTACTTACAATGAGCAGTTCTTC
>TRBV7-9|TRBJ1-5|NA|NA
CASSPGSVSNQPQHF
TGTGCCAGCAGCCCCGGGAGCGTCAGCAATCAGCCCCAGCATTTT